These 23 T cell receptor beta chains were sequenced from one sample in a study of T cell repertoires in cytomegalovirus infection. One entry per CDR3 protein, called by TCRdb with MiXCR from the reads. This table has 570,000 or so distinct CDR3 sequences, approximately 40% appearing once. These receptors are not linked to any known antigen. The sequencing here drew on cultured PBMCs, taken from culture after CMV antigen stimulation. The receptors here all came from a human donor in good health (CMV status not recorded). Some clones in this sample may be carry-over from other donors' samples.

The chain joins TRBV12-3 or TRBV12-4 to TRBJ2-5; perhaps TRBD1 as D (5 bases). The CDR3 is 14 residues long. The V gene lost 2 bases and the J gene lost 1 base, with 8 bases spanning the gap. The CDR3 DNA reads TGTGCCAGCAGTTTAATGACAGCCCAAGAGACCCAGTACTTC. Amino acid sequence: CASSLMTAQETQYF.

The table lists this clonotype with a count of one. V is TRBV12-3 or TRBV12-4 and J is TRBJ1-5, with D unclear. This CDR3 spans 15 amino acids. Deletions cut 4 bases from V and 4 bases from J, with 14 bases between. The CDR3 DNA sequence: TGTGCCAGCAGTTCAGATTACAAGCCTAATCAGCCCCAGCATTTT. Translation gives CASSSDYKPNQPQHF.

Only a few counts were recorded for this clonotype. This rearrangement joins TRBV6-1 to TRBJ1-6, with no clear D. In germline, CDR1 is MNHNS, CDR2 SASEGT. Between the trimmed V and J ends, which lost 5 bases and 5 bases, there was a span of 16 bases. The CDR3 totals 16 residues. CDR3 in DNA: TGTGCCAGCAGTCCTAATCTACGAGTTAATAATTCACCCCTCCACTTT. It codes for CASSPNLRVNNSPLHF.

This clonotype was observed at least ten times. This chain joins TRBV7-2 and TRBJ1-2; maybe TRBD1 (6 bases). Per germline, CDR1 SGHTA and CDR2 FQGNSA. This CDR3 comprises 15 residues. The V gene lost 5 bases and the J gene lost 4 bases, with 17 bases spanning the gap. CDR3 bases: TGTGCCAGCAGCCTACAGGGCCCCAGCACCTATGGCTACACCTTC. Translating gives CASSLQGPSTYGYTF.

This rearrangement joins TRBV29-1 to TRBJ2-3, with no clear D. V was shortened by 5 bases and J by 6 bases, with 9 bases between the two germline ends. The CDR3 is made up of 11 amino acids. Germline CDR1 and CDR2: SQVTM and ANQGSEA. The CDR3 DNA reads TGCAGCGTTTTCCGCTCCGATACGCAGTATTTT. Translated: CSVFRSDTQYF.

This clonotype was counted a few times. V gene TRBV7-8 combines with J gene TRBJ1-4, with 7 bases matching TRBD1. This CDR3 region has 14 residues. Germline lookup yields CDR1 SGHVS and CDR2 FQNEAQ. J lost 7 bases, V lost 2 bases, and 4 bases had no gene match. CDR3 sequence: CASSLSGGSEKLFF. The CDR3 DNA is TGTGCCAGCAGCTTATCAGGGGGTAGTGAAAAACTGTTTTTT.

This clonotype came up many times. V is TRBV5-6 and J is TRBJ2-5; 10 bases are a match to TRBD2. V lost 2 bases and J lost 2; bases outside the gene matches: 3. CDR1 and CDR2 from the germline V gene are SGHDT and YYEEEE. CDR3 length: 15 amino acids. CDR3 residues: CASSLAGGPQETQYF. The CDR3 DNA reads TGTGCCAGCAGCTTAGCGGGAGGGCCTCAAGAGACCCAGTACTTC.

The J gene is TRBJ1-2, the V gene TRBV2; D is possibly TRBD1 (5 bases). CDR3 length: 16 amino acids. V dropped 6 bases and J dropped 8 bases, with 25 bases sitting between them. Germline loops: CDR1 SNHLY, CDR2 FYNNEI. For the CDR3, the DNA is TGTGCCAGCAGGACCCTGGATGGCCCCGGGGGTGAAGGCTACACCTTC. It codes for CASRTLDGPGGEGYTF.

This clonotype was picked up a small number of times. This chain joins TRBV12-3 or TRBV12-4 and TRBJ1-1; possibly TRBD1 for D (5 bases). Trimming cost V 3 bases and J 3 bases, with 14 bases left between them. This CDR3 has 15 amino acids. CDR3 sequence: CASSLQGIAYTEAFF. CDR3 nucleotide sequence: TGTGCCAGCAGTTTGCAGGGTATTGCGTACACTGAAGCTTTCTTT.

This clonotype was detected only a few times. This rearrangement joins TRBV7-2 to TRBJ2-1; D may match TRBD1 or TRBD2 (6 bases each). Germline lookup yields CDR1 SGHTA and CDR2 FQGNSA. This CDR3 comprises 12 residues. V lost 1 base, J lost 11 bases, and 9 bases lay in between. The CDR3 loop reads CASSLDRGQQFF. The CDR3 coding sequence is TGTGCCAGCAGCTTAGACCGGGGGCAGCAGTTCTTC.

The chain carries TRBV7-4 and TRBJ2-7; possibly TRBD1 for D (6 bases). V was clipped by 2 bases and J by 6 bases, with 17 bases between them. The CDR3 runs 15 residues. The germline V gene has CDR1 SGHVT and CDR2 SQSDAQ. Here the CDR3 DNA reads TGTGCCAGCAGCTTATTGAGGGGGTTGCGTGGCGAGCAGTACTTC. Protein: CASSLLRGLRGEQYF. Drawing the rest from reference TRBV7-4 and TRBJ2-7, the complete variable domain is GAGVSQSPRYKVAKRGRDVALRCDSISGHVTLYWYRQTLGQGSEVLTYSQSDAQRDKSGRPSGRFSAERPERSVSTLKIQRTEQGDSAVYLCASSLLRGLRGEQYFGPGTRLTVT.

The chain has TRBV7-3 and TRBJ2-5; the D is unclear. The CDR3 is 13 amino acids. Germline V CDR1 and CDR2: SGHTA, FQGTGA. The V and J ends lost 5 bases and 5 bases respectively, with 12 bases between them. This CDR3 reads CASSPNSLETQYF. The CDR3 nucleotides are TGTGCCAGCAGCCCGAACTCCCTTGAGACCCAGTACTTC. The full variable domain, its missing parts supplied by reference TRBV7-3 and TRBJ2-5, is GAGVSQTPSNKVTEKGKYVELRCDPISGHTALYWYRQSLGQGPEFLIYFQGTGAADDSGLPNDRFFAVRPEGSVSTLKIQRTERGDSAVYLCASSPNSLETQYFGPGTRLLVL.

This chain connects TRBV4-1 to TRBJ2-6; D unresolved. The V end was cut by 3 bases, the J end by 4 bases, with 10 bases between. Germline values: CDR1 MGHRA, CDR2 YSYEKL. The CDR3 has 15 amino acids. CDR3 sequence (DNA): TGCGCCAGCAGCCAGTCCGAATCCGGGGCCAACGTCCTGACTTTC. This encodes CASSQSESGANVLTF.

This clonotype was seen only a few times. The chain has TRBV6-1 and TRBJ1-4; perhaps TRBD1 as D (5 bases). Germline-derived CDR1 and CDR2 are MNHNS and SASEGT. Between the trimmed V and J ends, which lost 6 bases and 0 bases, there was a span of 17 bases. The CDR3 spans 17 residues. In DNA form, the CDR3 reads TGTGCCAGCAGCGATACTCGATCAGGGCCAACTAATGAAAAACTGTTTTTT. Protein: CASSDTRSGPTNEKLFF.

This clonotype was counted a few times. V is TRBV6-2 or TRBV6-3 and J is TRBJ2-3; perhaps TRBD2 as D (5 bases). This CDR3 is 20 amino acids long. V lost 2 bases to trimming and J lost 0 bases, with 24 bases between them. Per the germline V gene, CDR1 is MNHEY and CDR2 is SVGEGT. The CDR3 nucleotides read TGTGCCAGCAGTTACACCTCCCGACCCGGGAACCTTCATAGCACAGATACGCAGTATTTT. Amino acid sequence: CASSYTSRPGNLHSTDTQYF.

This clonotype was observed a few times. This rearrangement joins TRBV19 to TRBJ2-3, with TRBD2 matching over 9 bases. The CDR3 is 19 residues long. CDR1 is LNHDA and CDR2 is SQIVND in the germline V gene (reference sequence). Trimming at V came to 9 bases and at J to 4 bases, leaving 23 bases not matched to a gene. Here the CDR3 DNA reads TGTGCCAGCGGGTTAGGGGTGTTCGACGGCGGGAGGGTCGCAGATACGCAGTATTTT. This encodes CASGLGVFDGGRVADTQYF.

This clonotype was detected a few times. The V call is TRBV15, the J call TRBJ1-2; D gene ambiguous. The ends were cut back, 0 bases at V and 8 bases at J, with 7 bases in the middle. Germline V gene lookup returns CDR1 LNHNV and CDR2 YYDKDF (reference sequence). CDR3 length equals 12 residues. CDR3 DNA sequence: TGTGCCACCAGCAGAGATTTCGGGGGCTACACCTTC. It yields the protein CATSRDFGGYTF.

This clonotype appeared a few times. The gene calls are TRBV7-9 and TRBJ1-2; possibly TRBD1 for D (6 bases). Trimming removed 3 bases from V and 7 bases from J, with 12 bases in between. The CDR3 consists of 13 residues. From germline, CDR1 is SEHNR and CDR2 FQNEAQ (reference sequence). CDR3 region: CASSLGTTGGYTF. The CDR3 DNA reads TGTGCCAGCAGCTTGGGGACAACAGGTGGCTACACCTTC.

The rearrangement links TRBV7-2 to TRBJ1-2; D ambiguous. Germline-derived CDR1 and CDR2 are SGHTA and FQGNSA. The V end lost 1 base, the J end lost 3 bases, and 9 bases lay between the germline ends. The CDR3 totals 14 residues. The CDR3 bases are TGTGCCAGCAGCTTAGTTGTGTTGTACTATGGCTACACCTTC. It encodes CASSLVVLYYGYTF.

V and J are TRBV7-2 and TRBJ2-1; either TRBD1 or TRBD2 may supply D (5 bases each). The CDR3 loop spans 15 amino acids. Germline-derived CDR1 and CDR2 are SGHTA and FQGNSA. V was cut by 3 bases and J by 9 bases, with 18 bases left in between. CDR3 nucleotide sequence: TGTGCCAGCAGCTTGTTAGGGACCACGGGTGGTGAGCAGTTCTTC. It yields the protein CASSLLGTTGGEQFF.

This chain connects TRBV19 to TRBJ1-3, with no clear D. Germline V CDR1 and CDR2: LNHDA, SQIVND (reference sequence). V lost 6 bases to trimming and J lost 7 bases, with 19 bases between them. CDR3 length equals 15 residues. The CDR3 region is CASSISRVTRNTIYF. CDR3 nucleotide sequence: TGTGCCAGTAGCATCTCCCGCGTTACAAGGAACACCATATATTTT.

The chain couples TRBV4-3 to TRBJ1-1, with 8 positions matching TRBD1. V lost 4 bases to trimming and J lost 7 bases; unmatched junction nucleotides: 8. There are 14 residues in the CDR3. Germline V gene data show CDR1 as LGHNA and CDR2 as YSLEER. The CDR3 nucleotides read TGCGCCAGCAGCCTCGACAGGGGATTTATTGAAGCTTTCTTT. Protein sequence: CASSLDRGFIEAFF.

The chain has TRBV19 and TRBJ1-6; 7 nucleotides match TRBD1. The junction had 6 bases not matched to a gene; V was cut back by 5 bases and J by 5 bases. The germline V gene encodes CDR1 LNHDA and CDR2 SQIVND (reference sequence). CDR3 length: 15 amino acids. The DNA of the CDR3 is TGTGCCAGTAGTGGGATCGGACAGGATAATTCACCCCTCCACTTT. This translates into CASSGIGQDNSPLHF.